The 21 T cell receptor beta chains below come from one sample, sequenced in a study of control samples from healthy donors and cancer patients (dated by TCRdb to 2019 to 2021). The library was built by means of the immunoSEQ multiplex PCR assay. TCRdb re-hosts the immuneACCESS table, in-frame sequences only. Its copies lack some clones; in the studies checked, an unresolved V gene accounts for under half of them, and the cause for the rest is not known. The sample table lists about 83,000 clones, about nine tenths of them with a count of one. 15% to 20% of the sample lies in the top ten. The specimen was blood. The receptors here all came from a middle-aged man in good health.

The chain recombines TRBV30 with TRBJ2-1, with 10 bases matching TRBD2. The V gene's germline CDR1 is GTSNPN and CDR2 SVGIG (reference sequence). V shed 4 bases and J 3 bases; nucleotides not matched to a gene: 6. The CDR3 length is 15 residues. CDR3 nucleotides: TGTGCCTGGAACTGGGGGACTAGCGACTACAATGAGCAGTTCTTC. Protein: CAWNWGTSDYNEQFF.

The chain is built from TRBV5-1 and TRBJ1-2; 7 nucleotides line up with TRBD1. V lost 4 bases to trimming and J lost 1 base; unmatched junction nucleotides: 10. Germline V gene sequence: CDR1 SGHRS, CDR2 YFSETQ. This CDR3 has 16 residues. In DNA, the CDR3 is TGCGCCAGCAGCCCCGGGACAGCCTCCCTTAACTATGGCTACACCTTC. Its protein is CASSPGTASLNYGYTF.

About this clone itself: The junction departs from the called germline gene at one end, perhaps through a read error. V gene TRBV2 combines with J gene TRBJ1-6, with D maybe TRBD1 (5 bases). The CDR3 sequence is 14 residues long. Germline-derived CDR1 and CDR2 are SNHLY and FYNNEI. The CDR3 sequence is CATRDPGVNLPLHF. Written as DNA, the CDR3 is TGTGCCACCAGAGACCCGGGGGTTAATTTACCCCTCCACTTT.

The gene calls are TRBV4-3 and TRBJ1-4, with no clear D. In germline, CDR1 is LGHNA, CDR2 YSLEER. This CDR3 comprises 15 residues. The V end lost 0 bases, the J end lost 7 bases, and 12 bases lay between the germline ends. The CDR3 sequence: CASSQDRIKGEKLFF. The CDR3 DNA reads TGCGCCAGCAGCCAAGATAGAATAAAGGGTGAAAAACTGTTTTTT.

Written as DNA, the CDR3 is TGTGCCAGCACCAAAGGACTCCACTCTGGAAACACCATATATTTT. This encodes CASTKGLHSGNTIYF. The chain carries TRBV5-8 and TRBJ1-3; no definite D call. V lost 6 bases to trimming and J lost 0 bases, with 13 bases between them. This CDR3 spans 15 amino acids. Germline V gene data show CDR1 as SGHTS and CDR2 as YDEGEE.

This chain connects TRBV6-6 to TRBJ1-1, with a possible D match to TRBD1 (5 bases). V was clipped by 6 bases and J by 7 bases, with 9 bases between them. This CDR3 has 11 residues. Germline lookup yields CDR1 MNHNY and CDR2 SVGAGI (reference sequence). CDR3 residues: CASRQAGEAFF. CDR3 DNA sequence: TGTGCCAGCAGACAGGCGGGTGAAGCTTTCTTT.

The chain has TRBV6-5 and TRBJ1-4; TRBD1 might be the D (6 bases). The CDR3 spans 14 residues. The ends were cut back, 10 bases at V and 7 bases at J, with 19 bases in the middle. Germline V lookup: CDR1 MNHEY, CDR2 SVGAGI. The CDR3: CATGRTGSPEKLFF. CDR3 in DNA: TGTGCCACAGGGCGAACAGGGTCCCCTGAAAAACTGTTTTTT.

This chain links TRBV11-3 with TRBJ1-2, with 7 bases identical to TRBD1. Germline V gene sequence: CDR1 SGHNT, CDR2 YENEEA. Trimming cost V 7 bases and J 3 bases; bases outside gene matches: 11. The CDR3 covers 15 residues. CDR3 in amino acids: CASTIPGTEHYGYTF. Written as DNA, the CDR3 is TGTGCCAGCACCATCCCCGGGACAGAGCACTATGGCTACACCTTC. The complete variable domain, with remaining parts taken from reference TRBV11-3 and TRBJ1-2, reads EAGVVQSPRYKIIEKKQPVAFWCNPISGHNTLYWYLQNLGQGPELLIRYENEEAVDDSQLPKDRFSAERLKGVDSTLKIQPAELGDSAVYLCASTIPGTEHYGYTFGSGTRLTVV.

The chain joins TRBV18 to TRBJ1-3; D uncertain. The CDR3 sequence is 15 residues long. V was clipped by 5 bases and J by 0 bases, with 11 bases between them. Germline V gene data show CDR1 as KGHSH and CDR2 as LQKENI. For the CDR3, the DNA is TGTGCCAGCTCAGGATCCGACCTCTCTGGAAACACCATATATTTT. Translating it yields CASSGSDLSGNTIYF.

The J gene is TRBJ2-1, the V gene TRBV24-1; the D is unclear. The CDR3 runs 12 residues. V shed 4 bases and J shed 8 bases, with 8 bases lying between them. Germline CDR1 KGHDR, CDR2 SFDVKD. CDR3: CATSDSIDEQFF. The CDR3 nucleotides are TGTGCCACCAGTGACTCCATCGATGAGCAGTTCTTC.

The chain has TRBV7-9 and TRBJ2-7, with a weak D call TRBD2 (6 bases). CDR1 is SEHNR, CDR2 FQNEAQ, per germline (reference sequence). There are 12 residues in the CDR3. Trimming stripped 4 bases from V and 4 bases from J, with 8 bases between. CDR3 coding DNA: TGTGCCAGCAGCTCCGGGACTTACGAGCAGTACTTC. Its translation: CASSSGTYEQYF.

The table lists this clone with a few counts. The V gene is TRBV5-1, the J gene TRBJ1-1; D is undetermined. V gave up 4 bases and J gave up 7 bases, with 17 bases separating them. The CDR3 totals 14 residues. Germline CDR1 SGHRS, CDR2 YFSETQ. CDR3 residues: CASSRAGGNVEAFF. DNA of the CDR3: TGCGCCAGCAGCCGAGCAGGAGGGAATGTTGAAGCTTTCTTT.

The CDR3 DNA sequence: TGTGCCAGCAGCAAACAGGGGAAGGGGGTGAACACTGAAGCTTTCTTT. This gives the protein CASSKQGKGVNTEAFF. V usage is TRBV7-8 and J usage is TRBJ1-1; 7 bases match TRBD1. Germline lookup yields CDR1 SGHVS and CDR2 FQNEAQ. This CDR3 is built from 16 residues. The ends lost 5 bases at V and 0 bases at J; junction bases unmatched: 9. Based on the CDR3 plus reference TRBV7-8 and TRBJ1-1, the full variable domain is GAGVSQSPRYKVAKRGQDVALRCDPISGHVSLFWYQQALGQGPEFLTYFQNEAQLDKSGLPSDRFFAERPEGSVSTLKIQRTQQEDSAVYLCASSKQGKGVNTEAFFGQGTRLTVV.

As concerns this clone: The junction does not match germline at one end; this may be a read error. The gene calls are TRBV10-3 and TRBJ2-3; perhaps TRBD1 as D (6 bases). The length of the CDR3 is 17 residues. Looked up from germline, CDR1 is ENHRY and CDR2 is SYGVKD. Here the CDR3 DNA reads TGTGCCATCAGCGAGTTTGCAGCCGGACAGAGCACAGATACGCAGTATTTT. As protein: CAISEFAAGQSTDTQYF.

The V and J genes are TRBV6-6 and TRBJ2-1; D gene ambiguous. This CDR3 has 14 residues. Deletions cut 3 bases from V and 4 bases from J, with 10 bases between. Germline V gives CDR1 MNHNY, CDR2 SVGAGI (reference sequence). The CDR3 protein is CASSYHSVYNEQFF. In nucleotides, the CDR3 is TGTGCCAGCAGTTATCACTCGGTTTACAATGAGCAGTTCTTC.

V gene TRBV15 combines with J gene TRBJ2-3; no definite D call. V was shortened by 0 bases and J by 1 base, with 8 bases between the two germline ends. In germline, CDR1 is LNHNV, CDR2 YYDKDF (reference sequence). The CDR3 length is 15 residues. The CDR3 spells CATSRDYGGTDTQYF. In DNA form, the CDR3 reads TGTGCCACCAGCAGAGATTACGGTGGCACAGATACGCAGTATTTT.

J is TRBJ2-2 and V is TRBV29-1, with 10 bases that match TRBD1. Unmatched junction bases numbered 6, after V lost 3 bases and J lost 2 bases. The germline V gene encodes CDR1 SQVTM and CDR2 ANQGSEA. This CDR3 is 16 amino acids long. The CDR3 loop is CSVEDRDRGNTGELFF. The CDR3 nucleotides are TGCAGCGTTGAGGATAGGGACAGGGGTAACACCGGGGAGCTGTTTTTT.

This sequence joins TRBV5-6 and TRBJ1-3; D unresolved. Looked up from germline, CDR1 is SGHDT and CDR2 is YYEEEE. V shed 2 bases and J shed 4 bases, with 16 bases lying between them. The CDR3 runs to 16 residues. The CDR3 spells CASSFRQDFSGNTIYF. DNA for the CDR3: TGTGCCAGCAGCTTCAGGCAGGACTTCTCCGGAAACACCATATATTTT. Full variable domain (rest looked up from reference TRBV5-6 and TRBJ1-3): DAGVTQSPTHLIKTRGQQVTLRCSPKSGHDTVSWYQQALGQGPQFIFQYYEEEERQRGNFPDRFSGHQFPNYSSELNVNALLLGDSALYLCASSFRQDFSGNTIYFGEGSWLTVV.

The chain carries TRBV6-5 and TRBJ1-5; maybe TRBD1 (5 bases). Trimming removed 1 base at V and 6 bases at J, with 10 bases between. CDR1 MNHEY and CDR2 SVGAGI come from the germline V gene. CDR3 size: 14 residues. The CDR3 reads CASSYLGVGQPQHF. CDR3 sequence (DNA): TGTGCCAGCAGTTACTTAGGGGTGGGTCAGCCCCAGCATTTT.

The chain uses TRBV7-8 and TRBJ2-3; the D is unclear. The CDR3 is 11 amino acids. The V end was cut by 5 bases, the J end by 9 bases, with 9 bases between. The V gene's germline CDR1 is SGHVS and CDR2 FQNEAQ. The CDR3 bases are TGTGCCAGCAGCCCGGAAGCCACGCAGTATTTT. Translating it yields CASSPEATQYF.

The V and J genes are TRBV6-2 or TRBV6-3 and TRBJ2-1; 13 positions agree with TRBD2. Germline V gene sequence: CDR1 MNHEY, CDR2 SVGEGT. The trim removed 5 bases at V and 6 bases at J, leaving 4 bases unmatched. The CDR3 runs to 15 residues. The CDR3 protein is CASSRLAGGLNEQFF. In DNA form, the CDR3 reads TGTGCCAGCAGTCGACTAGCGGGGGGCCTCAATGAGCAGTTCTTC.